Following are 32 T cell receptor beta chains from one sample sequenced in a study of T cell responses to AZD1222 COVID-19 vaccine. Some clones are missing from TCRdb's copy, which holds only in-frame ones; the method was immunoSEQ multiplex PCR. The sample yields 95,000 to 100,000 clones, 88% seen once. The sample in question was peripheral blood, obtained 28 days after the second AZD1222 dose. All receptors come from an adult who received the AZD1222 COVID-19 vaccine.

The rearrangement links TRBV30 to TRBJ2-7; unclear D gene. Germline values: CDR1 GTSNPN, CDR2 SVGIG (reference sequence). The germline V and J ends were trimmed by 4 bases and 6 bases, with 16 bases remaining between them. The CDR3 has 13 residues. The CDR3, as DNA: TGTGCCTGGACCCTACCAGGTTCGAGCGAGCAGTACTTC. Encoded protein: CAWTLPGSSEQYF.

The chain recombines TRBV3-1 (or the pseudogene TRBV3-2) with TRBJ1-6, with 7 bases that match TRBD1. CDR3 size: 17 residues. With V trimmed by 4 bases and J by 9 bases, 15 bases remained unmatched. The V gene's germline CDR1 is LGHDT and CDR2 YNNKEL (reference sequence). The CDR3 bases are TGTGCCAGCAGCCCGGAACCCCCTACAGGGGTCGGTTCACCCCTCCACTTT. Translating it yields CASSPEPPTGVGSPLHF.

Concerning this clone: A junction boundary mismatches the germline segment, possibly from a read error. The chain has TRBV18 and TRBJ2-3, with 7 bases aligning to TRBD2. Germline V lookup: CDR1 KGHSH, CDR2 LQKENI. CDR3 length: 16 amino acids. The CDR3 here is CASSAPKREMTDTQYF. The CDR3 DNA sequence: TGTGCCAGCTCAGCACCTAAGCGGGAAATGACAGATACGCAGTATTTT.

The gene calls are TRBV21-1 and TRBJ1-5. TRBV21-1 is tagged as a pseudogene. The CDR3 contains 17 residues. The CDR3 here is CASSKYRPPLKNQPQHF. The CDR3 region has the DNA TGTGCCAGCAGCAAATACCGGCCCCCCCTCAAGAATCAGCCCCAGCATTTT.

CDR3 in DNA: TGCAGCGTAGGAACTAGCGGGGCCGTCGGGGAGCAGTACTTC. Translating gives CSVGTSGAVGEQYF. This chain links TRBV29-1 with TRBJ2-7; 10 bases match TRBD2. This CDR3 region has 14 residues. V lost 6 bases to trimming and J lost 7 bases; unmatched junction nucleotides: 12. The germline CDR1 and CDR2 sequences are SQVTM and ANQGSEA.

The rearrangement uses TRBV3-1 (or the pseudogene TRBV3-2) and TRBJ1-3; D not certain. Germline lookup yields CDR1 LGHDT and CDR2 YNNKEL (reference sequence). This CDR3 contains 18 residues. V was shortened by 1 base and J by 0 bases, with 16 bases between the two germline ends. CDR3 residues: CASSQVLAGRFSGNTIYF. The CDR3 DNA sequence: TGTGCCAGCAGCCAAGTTTTGGCAGGCCGCTTCTCTGGAAACACCATATATTTT.

J is TRBJ1-1 and V is TRBV4-1; a weak D match, TRBD1 (6 bases). This CDR3 contains 16 residues. The germline V and J ends were trimmed by 1 base and 4 bases, with 16 bases remaining between them. CDR1 and CDR2 from the germline V gene are MGHRA and YSYEKL. The CDR3 sequence: CASSQVPQGGGTEAFF. CDR3 nucleotide sequence: TGCGCCAGCAGCCAAGTTCCACAGGGCGGCGGCACTGAAGCTTTCTTT.

This clone was seen once. The J gene is TRBJ1-1, the V gene TRBV2; D is uncertain. CDR3 size: 13 residues. Trimming took 6 bases from V and 6 from J, leaving 14 bases between them. CDR1 SNHLY and CDR2 FYNNEI come from the germline V gene. The CDR3 region is CASRREAVAEAFF. The CDR3 DNA follows: TGTGCCAGCAGGAGGGAAGCGGTCGCTGAAGCTTTCTTT. Based on the CDR3 plus reference TRBV2 and TRBJ1-1, the full variable domain is EPEVTQTPSHQVTQMGQEVILRCVPISNHLYFYWYRQILGQKVEFLVSFYNNEISEKSEIFDDQFSVERPDGSNFTLKIRSTKLEDSAMYFCASRREAVAEAFFGQGTRLTVV.

The rearrangement uses TRBV2 and TRBJ2-2, with TRBD2 matching over 10 bases. CDR1 is SNHLY, CDR2 FYNNEI, per germline. V was pared by 5 bases and J by 8 bases, with 14 bases of the junction left unmatched. This CDR3 spans 17 amino acids. CDR3 amino acids: CASSPIGLAVLTGELFF. DNA of the CDR3: TGTGCCAGCAGTCCGATTGGACTAGCGGTACTTACTGGGGAGCTGTTTTTT.

The V gene is TRBV4-1, the J gene TRBJ2-1; TRBD1 is a possible D gene (6 bases). V shed 1 base and J shed 8 bases, with 15 bases lying between them. Germline lookup yields CDR1 MGHRA and CDR2 YSYEKL. The CDR3 has 15 residues. The CDR3, as DNA: TGCGCCAGCAGCCAAGTAAGGCAGGGGATGGATGAGCAGTTCTTC. Translation: CASSQVRQGMDEQFF.

CDR3 protein: CASSSGQSGELFF. CDR3 DNA: TGTGCCAGCAGCTCCGGACAGTCCGGGGAGCTGTTTTTT. This rearrangement joins TRBV7-7 to TRBJ2-2, with D perhaps TRBD1 (6 bases). The germline V gene has CDR1 SSHAT and CDR2 FNYEAQ (reference sequence). The CDR3 length is 13 residues. The V end was cut by 4 bases, the J end by 6 bases, with 9 bases between.

This clone has just one count. The rearrangement links TRBV6-5 to TRBJ2-5; no definite D call. The CDR3 has 13 residues. Germline values: CDR1 MNHEY, CDR2 SVGAGI. V lost 8 bases to trimming and J lost 0 bases, with 10 bases between them. The CDR3 coding sequence is TGTGCCAGCCGACGCGGCCACCAAGAGACCCAGTACTTC. Its translation is CASRRGHQETQYF.

The chain is built from TRBV18 and TRBJ1-5; the D is unclear. The CDR3 is 13 residues long. V was trimmed by 0 bases and J by 6 bases, leaving 6 bases between them. CDR1 KGHSH and CDR2 LQKENI come from the germline V gene. The chain's CDR3 is CASSPPSSQPQHF. CDR3 DNA: TGTGCCAGCTCACCACCCAGTAGTCAGCCCCAGCATTTT.

This chain connects TRBV19 to TRBJ2-3, with 7 nucleotides matching TRBD2. The CDR3 is 15 amino acids. The germline CDR1 and CDR2 sequences are LNHDA and SQIVND (reference sequence). V was pared by 5 bases and J by 1 base, with 6 bases of the junction left unmatched. The CDR3 reads CASSPRTRGTDTQYF. CDR3 nucleotides: TGTGCCAGTAGTCCCCGGACTAGGGGCACAGATACGCAGTATTTT.

The chain joins TRBV6-1 to TRBJ1-5; D gene uncertain. In germline, CDR1 is MNHNS, CDR2 SASEGT. This CDR3 is 13 amino acids long. Between the trimmed V and J ends, which lost 2 bases and 6 bases, there was a span of 8 bases. The CDR3 DNA sequence: TGTGCCAGCAGTGAAAGGGTCGGTCAGCCCCAGCATTTT. It encodes CASSERVGQPQHF.

The chain employs TRBV19 and TRBJ2-7, with D tentatively TRBD2 (5 bases). V shed 2 bases and J shed 2 bases, with 13 bases lying between them. The CDR3 runs to 15 residues. Germline V CDR1 and CDR2: LNHDA, SQIVND (reference sequence). The CDR3 nucleotides read TGTGCCAGTAGTATACCCGGACTGGTAACCTACGAGCAGTACTTC. This codes for CASSIPGLVTYEQYF.

The chain carries TRBV5-1 and TRBJ1-2, with 8 bases matching TRBD1. J lost 7 bases, V lost 4 bases, and 9 bases had no gene match. This CDR3 spans 14 amino acids. CDR1 SGHRS and CDR2 YFSETQ come from the germline V gene. CDR3 coding DNA: TGCGCCAGCAGCCCTACGACAGGGGAAAGTGGCTACACCTTC. Translated: CASSPTTGESGYTF.

CDR3 residues: CASSVVSSITEAFF. CDR3 DNA sequence: TGTGCCAGCAGTGTCGTGTCGAGTATCACTGAAGCTTTCTTT. The chain employs TRBV27 and TRBJ1-1, with D uncertain. CDR1 is MNHEY and CDR2 is SMNVEV in the germline V gene (reference sequence). The V end was cut by 5 bases, the J end by 4 bases, with 14 bases between. There are 14 residues in the CDR3.

CDR3 sequence reads: CASSLGGLNQPQHF. The CDR3 DNA sequence: TGTGCCAGCAGCTTGGGGGGCCTCAATCAGCCCCAGCATTTT. V usage is TRBV7-9 and J usage is TRBJ1-5, with D possibly matching TRBD1 (6 bases). The CDR3 consists of 14 residues. V was shortened by 3 bases and J by 3 bases, with 9 bases between the two germline ends. The germline CDR1 and CDR2 sequences are SEHNR and FQNEAQ (reference sequence). The variable domain in full, with the rest retrieved from reference TRBV7-9 and TRBJ1-5, is DTGVSQNPRHKITKRGQNVTFRCDPISEHNRLYWYRQTLGQGPEFLTYFQNEAQLEKSRLLSDRFSAERPKGSFSTLEIQRTEQGDSAMYLCASSLGGLNQPQHFGDGTRLSIL.

This clone occurred once. V usage is TRBV24-1 and J usage is TRBJ1-1; D may be TRBD1 (5 bases). The CDR3 contains 15 residues. V was trimmed by 4 bases and J by 5 bases, leaving 16 bases between them. Germline V lookup: CDR1 KGHDR, CDR2 SFDVKD. The CDR3 bases are TGTGCCACCAGTGACCCTGAGTCAGGGAGGACTGAAGCTTTCTTT. Translation gives CATSDPESGRTEAFF.

CDR3 protein: CASSRTGSSYNEQFF. The CDR3 nucleotides are TGCGCCAGCAGCCGGACAGGAAGCTCCTACAATGAGCAGTTCTTC. The J gene is TRBJ2-1, the V gene TRBV10-1; 7 positions agree with TRBD1. V shed 6 bases, J shed 0 bases, and the junction held 5 bases outside the gene matches. Germline-derived CDR1 and CDR2 are WNHNN and SYGVQD (reference sequence). This CDR3 spans 15 amino acids.

This clone was found a few times. This chain joins TRBV2 and TRBJ2-5, with D tentatively TRBD1 (5 bases). The CDR3 sequence is 14 residues long. Trimming stripped 2 bases from V and 5 bases from J, with 12 bases between. Germline-derived CDR1 and CDR2 are SNHLY and FYNNEI. DNA for the CDR3: TGTGCCAGCAGTGAACAGGGCATGTTGGAGACCCAGTACTTC. Amino acid sequence: CASSEQGMLETQYF.

The chain links TRBV6-1 to TRBJ2-7, with D perhaps matching TRBD1 or TRBD2 (5 bases each). This CDR3 contains 16 residues. V was pared by 1 base and J by 6 bases, with 19 bases between. Per the germline V gene, CDR1 is MNHNS and CDR2 is SASEGT. The CDR3 loop is CASSEVPPGTPAEQYF. The CDR3 nucleotides are TGTGCCAGCAGTGAAGTCCCCCCCGGGACGCCTGCCGAGCAGTACTTC.

The gene calls are TRBV7-9 and TRBJ1-4; D unresolved. The CDR3 runs 13 residues. Germline assignment: CDR1 SEHNR and CDR2 FQNEAQ (reference sequence). V dropped 0 bases and J dropped 8 bases, with 7 bases sitting between them. DNA for the CDR3: TGTGCCAGCAGCTTAGCGGGAATCGAAAAACTGTTTTTT. It translates to CASSLAGIEKLFF.

This clone was found a few times. The chain has TRBV5-5 and TRBJ1-2; weak D call: TRBD1 (6 bases). The CDR3 length is 16 residues. Germline CDR1 is SGHKS and CDR2 is YYEKEE (reference sequence). The ends were cut back, 4 bases at V and 3 bases at J, with 19 bases in the middle. Here the CDR3 DNA reads TGTGCCAGCAGCCCCGGGGCTACAGGGTTTTACTATGGCTACACCTTC. This gives the protein CASSPGATGFYYGYTF.

The genes are TRBV7-9 and TRBJ1-3; D perhaps matches TRBD1 (5 bases). In germline, CDR1 is SEHNR, CDR2 FQNEAQ (reference sequence). CDR3 length: 17 residues. V was pared by 4 bases and J by 1 base, with 17 bases between. The CDR3, as DNA: TGTGCCAGCAGCTCGACAGATCCCACTAGATCTGGAAACACCATATATTTT. Amino acid sequence: CASSSTDPTRSGNTIYF.

The J gene is TRBJ1-2, the V gene TRBV11-2; 7 bases line up with TRBD1. V dropped 1 base and J dropped 6; count of bases not matched to a gene: 2. Germline values: CDR1 SGHAT, CDR2 FQNNGV. The CDR3 is 13 residues long. For the CDR3, the DNA is TGTGCCAGCAGCTTAGGTCAGGGGGATGGCTACACCTTC. This translates into CASSLGQGDGYTF. Looking up the rest from reference TRBV11-2 and TRBJ1-2 gives the full variable domain: EAGVAQSPRYKIIEKRQSVAFWCNPISGHATLYWYQQILGQGPKLLIQFQNNGVVDDSQLPKDRFSAERLKGVDSTLKIQPAKLEDSAVYLCASSLGQGDGYTFGSGTRLTVV.

The rearrangement links TRBV23-1 to TRBJ2-5, with 7 bases aligning to TRBD1. TRBV23-1 is known as an ORF, though its function is uncertain. CDR3 length: 13 amino acids. J gave up 5 bases and V 4 bases, and 4 bases lay outside the gene matches. CDR3 sequence: CASSLPQGETQYF. The CDR3 DNA reads TGCGCCAGCAGTCTGCCACAGGGGGAGACCCAGTACTTC.

This clone has a single count. The rearrangement joins TRBV28 to TRBJ2-7; 13 nucleotides line up with TRBD2. Losses at the gene ends were 7 bases for V and 3 bases for J; bases not matched to a gene: 24. This CDR3 has 21 amino acids. Germline V gene lookup returns CDR1 MDHEN and CDR2 SYDVKM. CDR3 in amino acids: CASTHNGRTSGSRVIRYEQYF. The CDR3 DNA reads TGTGCCAGCACCCACAACGGTCGGACTAGCGGGAGTCGAGTTATTCGCTACGAGCAGTACTTC.

The table lists this clone with a few counts. V usage is TRBV29-1 and J usage is TRBJ1-2; D perhaps matches TRBD1 (5 bases). Trimming left V 7 bases short and J 4 bases short, with 10 bases between. The CDR3 has 11 residues. Germline CDR1 and CDR2: SQVTM and ANQGSEA. Here the CDR3 reads CSAGGVYGYTF. The CDR3 nucleotides are TGCAGCGCCGGAGGGGTCTATGGCTACACCTTC.

The chain uses TRBV3-1 (or the pseudogene TRBV3-2) and TRBJ2-3; D uncertain. CDR3 length: 12 amino acids. Germline CDR1 reads LGHDT; CDR2 reads YNNKEL (reference sequence). The V and J ends lost 2 bases and 0 bases respectively, with 0 bases between them. The DNA for the CDR3 is TGTGCCAGCAGCCAAAGCACAGATACGCAGTATTTT. Translated, it gives CASSQSTDTQYF.

The chain recombines TRBV27 with TRBJ2-7; a weak D match, TRBD2 (6 bases). The germline V gene encodes CDR1 MNHEY and CDR2 SMNVEV (reference sequence). This CDR3 contains 14 residues. V shed 6 bases and J shed 6 bases, with 18 bases lying between them. CDR3 sequence reads: CASRRDFPFGEQYF. The CDR3 DNA is TGTGCCAGCAGGCGGGATTTTCCCTTTGGCGAGCAGTACTTC.